This T cell receptor (beta chain) emerged from a study of blood T cell repertoires in COVID-19. Study context: The United States, Italy and Spain supplied acute and convalescent COVID-19 samples. PBMCs, B-cell-depleted T cells, or T cells provided the cDNA or gDNA that made up the material.

Clones were sequenced by immunoSEQ multiplex PCR, and TCRdb holds only the in-frame ones, with some missing. The repertoire holds 100,000 or so clones, with 85% to 90% as singletons. Material: peripheral blood. This receptor was identified in an elderly woman with acute or convalescent COVID-19.

The DNA of the CDR3 is TGTGCCAGCAGCCAAGTAACAGGGGGGGGTGGCTACACCTTC. It encodes CASSQVTGGGGYTF. The J gene is TRBJ1-2, the V gene TRBV3-1 (or the pseudogene TRBV3-2); 8 bases are shared with TRBD1. Trimming at V came to 1 base and at J to 7 bases, leaving 5 bases not matched to a gene. The CDR3 has 14 residues. CDR1 LGHDT and CDR2 YNNKEL come from the germline V gene (reference sequence).